This paragraph covers one TCR beta chain sequence. Germline V lookup: CDR1 SGHDT, CDR2 YYEEEE. V lost 0 bases, J lost 3 bases, and 5 bases stayed unmatched. The CDR3 is 16 residues long. Produced via immunoSEQ multiplex PCR; TCRdb's table is partial and in-frame only. The sample records under 150,000 clones, about 83% being singletons. The sample is drawn from a study of blood T cell repertoires in COVID-19. Within the 2 weeks before study entry, each person in the exposed group met a COVID-19 case. The chain joins TRBV5-6 to TRBJ1-5; 8 bases are shared with TRBD1. The origin of this receptor is a woman aged 45 to 65 who had been exposed to COVID-19. The material sequenced was PBMCs or T cells enriched from blood (not recorded which). The CDR3 loop reads CASSLGTGRPNQPQHF. In DNA, the CDR3 is TGTGCCAGCAGCTTGGGGACAGGGCGTCCCAATCAGCCCCAGCATTTT. The whole variable domain, remainder taken from reference TRBV5-6 and TRBJ1-5, is DAGVTQSPTHLIKTRGQQVTLRCSPKSGHDTVSWYQQALGQGPQFIFQYYEEEERQRGNFPDRFSGHQFPNYSSELNVNALLLGDSALYLCASSLGTGRPNQPQHFGDGTRLSIL.